This T cell receptor (beta chain) was recovered during a study of T cell repertoires in cytomegalovirus infection. Study overall: A matching HLA type, together with CMV infection, was signaled by public TCR beta signatures.

This clonotype showed up just a few times. The antigen is not known. This CDR3 has 12 residues. Trimming pared 6 bases from V and 2 bases from J, leaving 8 bases between. Looked up from germline, CDR1 is MNHNY and CDR2 is SVGAGI (reference sequence). Study outcomes and limitations: Predominance within the ex vivo response was attributable to HLA-C-restricted CMV-specific TCR beta clonotypes. Identification of carriers of CMV plus the relevant HLA was performed using cumulative public TCR beta family frequency.

In TCRdb, the reads were re-called with MiXCR into one record per CDR3 protein. This sample carries under 800,000 distinct CDR3 sequences, 20% to 25% of them seen once, and the ten largest clones take 7% to 9%. Sequences were obtained from CD8+ T cells from PBMCs. The clonotype comes from a human donor in good health (CMV status not recorded). Some clones in this sample may be carry-over from other donors' samples. The chain couples TRBV6-6 to TRBJ2-7; a weak D match, TRBD1 (5 bases). The CDR3 reads CASRRGPYEQYV. The DNA for the CDR3 is TGTGCCAGCAGAAGGGGTCCCTACGAGCAGTACGTC.